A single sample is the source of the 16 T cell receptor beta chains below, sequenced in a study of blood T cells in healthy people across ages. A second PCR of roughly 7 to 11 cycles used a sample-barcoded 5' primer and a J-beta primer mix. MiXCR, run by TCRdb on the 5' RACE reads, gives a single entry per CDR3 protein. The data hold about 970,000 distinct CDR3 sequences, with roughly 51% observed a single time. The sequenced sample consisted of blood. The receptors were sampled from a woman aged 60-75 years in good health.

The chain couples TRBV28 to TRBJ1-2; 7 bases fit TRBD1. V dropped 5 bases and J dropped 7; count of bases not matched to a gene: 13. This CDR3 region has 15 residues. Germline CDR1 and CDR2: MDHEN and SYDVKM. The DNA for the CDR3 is TGTGCCAGCAGTGCGACAGGGAGGGTTGTTGCTGGCTACACCTTC. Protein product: CASSATGRVVAGYTF.

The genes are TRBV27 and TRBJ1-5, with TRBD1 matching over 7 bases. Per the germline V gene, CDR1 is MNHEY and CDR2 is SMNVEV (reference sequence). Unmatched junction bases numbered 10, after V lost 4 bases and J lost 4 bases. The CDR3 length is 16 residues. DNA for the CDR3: TGTGCCAGCAGTTCATTAGGAGGGGGCGAGAATCAGCCCCAGCATTTT. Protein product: CASSSLGGGENQPQHF.

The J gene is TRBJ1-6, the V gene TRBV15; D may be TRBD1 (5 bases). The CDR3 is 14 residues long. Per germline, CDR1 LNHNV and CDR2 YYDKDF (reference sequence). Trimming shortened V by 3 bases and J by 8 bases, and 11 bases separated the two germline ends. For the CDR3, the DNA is TGTGCCACCAGCAGCGGAGGGGTGTATTCACCCCTCCACTTT. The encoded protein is CATSSGGVYSPLHF. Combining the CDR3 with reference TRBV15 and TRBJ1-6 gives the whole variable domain DAMVIQNPRYQVTQFGKPVTLSCSQTLNHNVMYWYQQKSSQAPKLLFHYYDKDFNNEADTPDNFQSRRPNTSFCFLDIRSPGLGDTAMYLCATSSGGVYSPLHFGNGTRLTVT.

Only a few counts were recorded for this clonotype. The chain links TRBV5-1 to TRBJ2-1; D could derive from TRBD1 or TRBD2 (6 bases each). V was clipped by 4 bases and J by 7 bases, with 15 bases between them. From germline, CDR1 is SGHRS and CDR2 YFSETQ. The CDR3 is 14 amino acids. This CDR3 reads CASSTGAGSNEQFF. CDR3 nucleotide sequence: TGCGCCAGCAGCACGGGGGCGGGATCGAATGAGCAGTTCTTC.

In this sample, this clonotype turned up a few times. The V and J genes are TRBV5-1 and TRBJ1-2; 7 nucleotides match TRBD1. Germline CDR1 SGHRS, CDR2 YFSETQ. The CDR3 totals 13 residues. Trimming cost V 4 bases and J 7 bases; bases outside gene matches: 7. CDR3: CASSVDRAGGYTF. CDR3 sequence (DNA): TGCGCCAGCAGCGTAGACAGGGCTGGTGGCTACACCTTC.

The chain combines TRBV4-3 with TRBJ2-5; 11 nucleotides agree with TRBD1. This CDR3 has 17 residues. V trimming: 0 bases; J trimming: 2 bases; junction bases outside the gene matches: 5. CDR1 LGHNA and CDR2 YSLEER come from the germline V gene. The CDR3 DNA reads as TGCGCCAGCAGCCAAGACTCGGGACAGGGGGGGCAAGAGACCCAGTACTTC. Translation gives CASSQDSGQGGQETQYF.

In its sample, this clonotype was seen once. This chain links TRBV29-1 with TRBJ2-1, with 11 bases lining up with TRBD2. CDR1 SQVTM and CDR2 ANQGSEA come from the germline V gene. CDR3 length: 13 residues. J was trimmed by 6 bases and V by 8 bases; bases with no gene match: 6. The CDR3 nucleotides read TGCAGCCCTAAACTAGCGGGAGTCAATGAGCAGTTCTTC. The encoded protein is CSPKLAGVNEQFF.

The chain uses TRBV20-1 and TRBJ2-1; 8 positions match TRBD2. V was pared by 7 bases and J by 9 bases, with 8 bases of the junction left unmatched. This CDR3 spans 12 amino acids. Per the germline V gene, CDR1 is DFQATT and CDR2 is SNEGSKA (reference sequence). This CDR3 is CSVKSGRGEQFF. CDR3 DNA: TGCAGTGTTAAAAGCGGGAGAGGTGAGCAGTTCTTC.

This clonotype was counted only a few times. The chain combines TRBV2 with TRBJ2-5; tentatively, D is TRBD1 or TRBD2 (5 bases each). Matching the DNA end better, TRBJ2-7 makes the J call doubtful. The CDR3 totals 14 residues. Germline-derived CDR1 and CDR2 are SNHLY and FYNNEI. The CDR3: CASSGASGLYEQYF. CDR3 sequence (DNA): TGTGCCAGCAGCGGCGCCTCGGGGCTCTACGAGCAGTACTTC.

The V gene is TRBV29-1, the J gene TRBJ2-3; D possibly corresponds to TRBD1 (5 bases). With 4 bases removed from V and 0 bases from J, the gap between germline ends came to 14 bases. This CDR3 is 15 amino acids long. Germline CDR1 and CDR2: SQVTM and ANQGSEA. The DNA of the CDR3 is TGCAGCGTTGTCCCCACAGGTTGGAGCACAGATACGCAGTATTTT. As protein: CSVVPTGWSTDTQYF.

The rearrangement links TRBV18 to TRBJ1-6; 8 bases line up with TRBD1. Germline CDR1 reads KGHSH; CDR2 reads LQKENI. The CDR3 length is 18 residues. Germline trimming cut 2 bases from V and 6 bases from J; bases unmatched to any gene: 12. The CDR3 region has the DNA TGTGCCAGCTCACCAGGACAGGGAACCCCGAGGGTTAATTCACCCCTCCACTTT. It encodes CASSPGQGTPRVNSPLHF.

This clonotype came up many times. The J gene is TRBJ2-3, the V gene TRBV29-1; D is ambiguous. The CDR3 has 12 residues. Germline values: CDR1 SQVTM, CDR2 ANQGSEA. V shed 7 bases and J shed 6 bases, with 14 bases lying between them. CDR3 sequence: CSGDNVGDTQYF. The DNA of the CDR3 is TGCAGCGGTGACAACGTAGGGGATACGCAGTATTTT.

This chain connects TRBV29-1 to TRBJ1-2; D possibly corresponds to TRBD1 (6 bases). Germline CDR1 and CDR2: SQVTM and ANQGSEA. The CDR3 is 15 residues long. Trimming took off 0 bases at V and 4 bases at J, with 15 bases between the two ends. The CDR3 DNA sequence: TGCAGCGTTGAAGACGCGACAGGATTCAGCTATGGCTACACCTTC. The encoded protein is CSVEDATGFSYGYTF. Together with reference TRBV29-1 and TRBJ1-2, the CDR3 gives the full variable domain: SAVISQKPSRDICQRGTSLTIQCQVDSQVTMMFWYRQQPGQSLTLIATANQGSEATYESGFVIDKFPISRPNLTFSTLTVSNMSPEDSSIYLCSVEDATGFSYGYTFGSGTRLTVV.

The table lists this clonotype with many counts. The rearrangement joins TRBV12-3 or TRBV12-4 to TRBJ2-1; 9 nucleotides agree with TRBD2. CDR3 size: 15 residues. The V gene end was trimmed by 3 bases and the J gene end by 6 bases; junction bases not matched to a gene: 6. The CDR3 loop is CASSFWAGGLNEQFF. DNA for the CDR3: TGTGCCAGCAGTTTTTGGGCGGGAGGGCTCAATGAGCAGTTCTTC.

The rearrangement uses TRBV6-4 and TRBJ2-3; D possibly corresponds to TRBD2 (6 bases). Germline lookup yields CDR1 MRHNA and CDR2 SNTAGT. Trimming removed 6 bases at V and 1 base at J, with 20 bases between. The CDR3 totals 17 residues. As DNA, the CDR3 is TGTGCCAGCAGGCCCTTTATGTTCGCGGGATGCACAGATACGCAGTATTTT. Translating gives CASRPFMFAGCTDTQYF.

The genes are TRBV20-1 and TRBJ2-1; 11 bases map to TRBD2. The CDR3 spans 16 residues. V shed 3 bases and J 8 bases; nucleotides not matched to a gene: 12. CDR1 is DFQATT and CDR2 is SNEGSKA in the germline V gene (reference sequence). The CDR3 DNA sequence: TGCAGTGCTAGGGACCCACTTAGCGGGAGGGCCTATGAGCAGTTCTTC. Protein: CSARDPLSGRAYEQFF.